This T cell receptor (beta chain) was found in a study of T cell responses to AZD1222 COVID-19 vaccine. This clone was found once. Its antigen remains unknown. General study findings and limits: Repertoires were obtained solely post-peak T cell response. Baseline serostatus was positive in only a handful of AZD1222 recipients. Clonal diversity may have been underestimated in mostly white British donors.

Data came from immunoSEQ multiplex PCR; TCRdb stores just in-frame clones and leaves some out. Of about 150,000 clones listed, 80% to 95% are singletons. The receptor was derived from an adult who received the AZD1222 COVID-19 vaccine. Sequencing used peripheral blood, obtained 28 days after the second AZD1222 dose.

The chain's CDR3 is CASSPRGGLAGVYNEQFF. CDR3 in DNA: TGTGCCAGCAGCCCGCGCGGCGGGCTAGCGGGAGTATACAATGAGCAGTTCTTC. The chain links TRBV14 to TRBJ2-1; 10 bases map to TRBD2. CDR3 length: 18 amino acids. The V gene's germline CDR1 is SGHDN and CDR2 FVKESK. The ends lost 4 bases at V and 4 bases at J; junction bases unmatched: 13. The variable domain in full, with the rest retrieved from reference TRBV14 and TRBJ2-1, is EAGVTQFPSHSVIEKGQTVTLRCDPISGHDNLYWYRRVMGKEIKFLLHFVKESKQDESGMPNNRFLAERTGGTYSTLKVQPAELEDSGVYFCASSPRGGLAGVYNEQFFGPGTRLTVL.